The clone carrying this T cell receptor (beta chain) has a count of ten or more. Unique molecular identifiers were used to barcode this TCRbeta library. TCRdb recomputed calls from the PCR reads with MiXCR, one row per CDR3 protein. The repertoire includes roughly 90,000 distinct CDR3 sequences, about 12% of them detected once, and approximately 13% sits in the top ten. The sample is drawn from a study of T-cell reconstitution after alpha-beta-depleted transplantation in children. This clonotype originated in a human donor who donated a stem cell graft to a child with inherited bone marrow failure. Here the sequenced sample was PBMCs from the stem cell graft donor, taken from the stem cell graft.

DNA of the CDR3: TGCGCCAGCACCCTCGACGGGGAGAGGGGCACTCAGCCCCAGCATTTT. It encodes CASTLDGERGTQPQHF. The chain links TRBV4-1 to TRBJ1-5; perhaps TRBD1 as D (5 bases). V dropped 7 bases and J dropped 6 bases, with 22 bases sitting between them. The CDR3 is made up of 16 amino acids. Looked up from germline, CDR1 is MGHRA and CDR2 is YSYEKL.